What follows are 18 T cell receptor beta chains derived from one specimen sequenced in a study of blood T cell repertoires in COVID-19. Data came from immunoSEQ multiplex PCR; TCRdb stores just in-frame clones and leaves some out. The table has roughly 230,000 clones, under 90% seen once; the top ten hold about 10%. The sequenced sample consisted of peripheral blood. These receptors were taken from a woman of 80 years or more with COVID-19, enrolled during active disease.

V and J are TRBV2 and TRBJ2-6; D possibly corresponds to TRBD2 (5 bases). This CDR3 comprises 17 residues. V was cut by 6 bases and J by 0 bases, with 15 bases left in between. Germline CDR1 SNHLY, CDR2 FYNNEI. Here the CDR3 reads CASRGLGPFSGANVLTF. The CDR3 nucleotides are TGTGCCAGCAGAGGACTGGGTCCATTCTCTGGGGCCAACGTCCTGACTTTC.

This clone was found once. The gene calls are TRBV6-2 or TRBV6-3 and TRBJ1-2, with D tentatively TRBD1 (5 bases). Deletions cut 1 base from V and 8 bases from J, with 23 bases between. This CDR3 is 17 amino acids long. Germline V gene data show CDR1 as MNHEY and CDR2 as SVGEGT. The CDR3 DNA reads TGTGCCAGCAGTTACTGGGAACCCTCCCGGGACTCCCGGGGCTACACCTTC. This translates into CASSYWEPSRDSRGYTF.

This clone was seen more than once but under ten times. This chain connects TRBV28 to TRBJ2-7; maybe TRBD1 (6 bases). V gave up 7 bases and J gave up 1 base, with 14 bases separating them. The CDR3 is 14 residues long. Germline CDR1 is MDHEN and CDR2 is SYDVKM. The CDR3 is CASTIPGVSYEQYF. The DNA for the CDR3 is TGTGCCAGCACAATTCCAGGGGTATCCTACGAGCAGTACTTC. Full variable domain (rest looked up from reference TRBV28 and TRBJ2-7): DVKVTQSSRYLVKRTGEKVFLECVQDMDHENMFWYRQDPGLGLRLIYFSYDVKMKEKGDIPEGYSVSREKKERFSLILESASTNQTSMYLCASTIPGVSYEQYFGPGTRLTVT.

This clone was seen just once. The gene calls are TRBV27 and TRBJ1-2; D perhaps matches TRBD1 (5 bases). V lost 6 bases and J 2 bases, leaving 10 bases between the germline ends. Germline assignment: CDR1 MNHEY and CDR2 SMNVEV (reference sequence). This CDR3 contains 13 residues. The CDR3 spells CASSRRDNYGYTF. CDR3 nucleotide sequence: TGTGCCAGCAGCCGGAGGGACAACTATGGCTACACCTTC.

The rearrangement uses TRBV9 and TRBJ2-3; possibly TRBD2 for D (7 bases). The germline CDR1 and CDR2 sequences are SGDLS and YYNGEE. Trimming pared 3 bases from V and 3 bases from J, leaving 14 bases between. The CDR3 loop spans 15 amino acids. CDR3 nucleotides: TGTGCCAGCAGCGCCCGGGGGGCCGGGACAGATACGCAGTATTTT. This encodes CASSARGAGTDTQYF.

The chain has TRBV10-3 and TRBJ2-7; 7 nucleotides align to TRBD2. Trimming at V came to 10 bases and at J to 0 bases, leaving 9 bases not matched to a gene. Germline CDR1 is ENHRY and CDR2 is SYGVKD. The CDR3 covers 14 residues. This CDR3 is CATAWGGSSYEQYF. CDR3 in DNA: TGTGCCACCGCTTGGGGGGGGAGCTCCTACGAGCAGTACTTC.

The J gene is TRBJ1-2, the V gene TRBV3-1 (or the pseudogene TRBV3-2), with unresolved D. Per the germline V gene, CDR1 is LGHDT and CDR2 is YNNKEL (reference sequence). The CDR3 is 15 residues long. V dropped 4 bases and J dropped 8 bases, with 20 bases sitting between them. The DNA for the CDR3 is TGTGCCAGCAGCCCGTCCGTCACCAGGTCGGGGGGCTACACCTTC. It specifies CASSPSVTRSGGYTF.

The chain employs TRBV6-6 and TRBJ1-4, with D perhaps matching TRBD1 (6 bases). CDR1 MNHNY and CDR2 SVGAGI come from the germline V gene (reference sequence). The CDR3 has 15 residues. V shed 0 bases and J shed 8 bases, with 13 bases lying between them. CDR3 protein: CASSYSEGGSEKLFF. The CDR3 DNA reads as TGTGCCAGCAGTTACTCGGAGGGGGGGTCAGAAAAACTGTTTTTT.

In DNA, the CDR3 is TGTGCCAGCAGAAAAATAACTAGCGGGGGGAGCGGGACCCAGTACTTC. Its translation: CASRKITSGGSGTQYF. The chain carries TRBV11-1 and TRBJ2-5; 12 bases are a match to TRBD2. The V gene end was trimmed by 6 bases and the J gene end by 7 bases; junction bases not matched to a gene: 12. In germline, CDR1 is SGHAT, CDR2 FQDESV (reference sequence). CDR3 length: 16 amino acids.

The chain uses TRBV18 and TRBJ1-3; TRBD1 agrees at 8 bases. The CDR3 runs to 14 residues. Trimming at V came to 3 bases and at J to 4 bases, leaving 2 bases not matched to a gene. Germline values: CDR1 KGHSH, CDR2 LQKENI. The CDR3: CASSPGQVGNTIYF. The DNA of the CDR3 is TGTGCCAGCTCACCGGGACAGGTCGGAAACACCATATATTTT. The variable domain in full, completed from reference TRBV18 and TRBJ1-3, reads NAGVMQNPRHLVRRRGQEARLRCSPMKGHSHVYWYRQLPEEGLKFMVYLQKENIIDESGMPKERFSAEFPKEGPSILRIQQVVRGDSAAYFCASSPGQVGNTIYFGEGSWLTVV.

This clone was seen more than once but under ten times. In nucleotides, the CDR3 is TGCAGCGGAGTCTGGGGGGTCGGGACTGAAGCTTTCTTT. Protein: CSGVWGVGTEAFF. The V call is TRBV29-1, the J call TRBJ1-1; a possible D gene is TRBD1 (5 bases). The CDR3 is made up of 13 amino acids. CDR1 and CDR2 (germline): SQVTM, ANQGSEA. V shed 7 bases and J shed 5 bases, with 17 bases lying between them. The full variable domain, rest sourced from reference TRBV29-1 and TRBJ1-1, is SAVISQKPSRDICQRGTSLTIQCQVDSQVTMMFWYRQQPGQSLTLIATANQGSEATYESGFVIDKFPISRPNLTFSTLTVSNMSPEDSSIYLCSGVWGVGTEAFFGQGTRLTVV.

The J gene is TRBJ2-1, the V gene TRBV3-1 (or the pseudogene TRBV3-2), with 9 positions matching TRBD2. There are 16 residues in the CDR3. Germline CDR1 and CDR2: LGHDT and YNNKEL (reference sequence). V lost 5 bases and J lost 0; bases outside the gene matches: 5. The CDR3: CASSTSGLSSYNEQFF. The CDR3 nucleotides read TGTGCCAGCAGCACTAGCGGGTTGAGCTCCTACAATGAGCAGTTCTTC.

The V call is TRBV7-8, the J call TRBJ2-6; D call uncertain. Germline V gene lookup returns CDR1 SGHVS and CDR2 FQNEAQ. The CDR3 spans 16 residues. V lost 0 bases, J lost 2 bases, and 8 bases lay in between. Here the CDR3 reads CASSLALGTGANVLTF. The CDR3 nucleotides are TGTGCCAGCAGCTTAGCTCTGGGCACTGGGGCCAACGTCCTGACTTTC. Together with reference TRBV7-8 and TRBJ2-6, the CDR3 gives the full variable domain: GAGVSQSPRYKVAKRGQDVALRCDPISGHVSLFWYQQALGQGPEFLTYFQNEAQLDKSGLPSDRFFAERPEGSVSTLKIQRTQQEDSAVYLCASSLALGTGANVLTFGAGSRLTVL.

The chain couples TRBV30 to TRBJ1-5; D gene uncertain. The CDR3 runs 14 residues. The V end was cut by 2 bases, the J end by 3 bases, with 11 bases between. Per the germline V gene, CDR1 is GTSNPN and CDR2 is SVGIG (reference sequence). The CDR3 spells CAWSFGGDNQPQHF. CDR3 in DNA: TGTGCCTGGAGTTTCGGCGGGGACAATCAGCCCCAGCATTTT.

V usage is TRBV30 and J usage is TRBJ1-2, with D possibly matching TRBD1 (5 bases). The CDR3 contains 12 residues. V was shortened by 6 bases and J by 1 base, with 9 bases between the two germline ends. Germline CDR1 and CDR2: GTSNPN and SVGIG (reference sequence). The CDR3 reads CACLTVNYGYTF. The CDR3 nucleotides read TGTGCCTGTCTGACAGTTAACTATGGCTACACCTTC. The variable domain in full, completed from reference TRBV30 and TRBJ1-2, reads SQTIHQWPATLVQPVGSPLSLECTVEGTSNPNLYWYRQAAGRGLQLLFYSVGIGQISSEVPQNLSASRPQDRQFILSSKKLLLSDSGFYLCACLTVNYGYTFGSGTRLTVV.

In its sample, this clone was seen once. DNA of the CDR3: TGTGCCAGCAGTTTCAAAGGAGTGTGGCAGCCCCAGCATTTT. It encodes CASSFKGVWQPQHF. The chain uses TRBV28 and TRBJ1-5; no definite D call. CDR1 and CDR2 (germline): MDHEN, SYDVKM. The V and J ends lost 3 bases and 7 bases respectively, with 13 bases between them. The CDR3 consists of 14 residues.

The chain carries TRBV6-5 and TRBJ2-1; 7 nucleotides line up with TRBD2. After removal of 8 bases from V and 3 bases from J, the junction contained 7 bases not matched to a gene. This CDR3 spans 14 amino acids. Germline V gene data show CDR1 as MNHEY and CDR2 as SVGAGI. The CDR3 sequence is CASGLAGDYNEQFF. Written as DNA, the CDR3 is TGTGCCAGCGGCCTGGCGGGGGACTACAATGAGCAGTTCTTC.

The V and J genes are TRBV11-2 and TRBJ2-7, with D perhaps TRBD2 (5 bases). Between the trimmed V and J ends, which lost 4 bases and 4 bases, there was a span of 20 bases. The V gene's germline CDR1 is SGHAT and CDR2 FQNNGV. This CDR3 has 16 amino acids. Here the CDR3 reads CASSSSEGTVFYEQYF. CDR3 DNA sequence: TGTGCCAGCAGCTCCTCTGAGGGCACAGTCTTTTACGAGCAGTACTTC.